This record concerns one T cell receptor (beta chain) sequence. This clonotype was counted between two and nine times. Its antigen remains unidentified. No clone much larger than this one lies a single base away; base qualities are absent. The sample belongs to a study of blood T cells in healthy people across ages (dated by TCRdb to between 2015 and 2017). Some background on the complete study: In model experiments, roughly one uniquely barcoded TCR beta cDNA molecule per two T cells was captured by template switching. Two additional independent replicas of 1 million unique cDNA reads from the same blood draw were analyzed for two donors (one aged 18 to 30 and one aged 80 or older). Using deep sequencing normalized with unique cDNA molecular identifiers, the study measured how TCR beta repertoire diversity changes with age. The donors were split into four age groups: young (average around 17 years), middle-aged (around 37), aged (more than 55) and long-lived (approximately 80). The full study reports these points: The percentage of naive T cells measured by flow cytometry correlated strongly with observed TCR beta diversity. Conclusive comparison of naive and antigen-experienced compartments was prevented by the profiling of bulk unsorted PBMCs. The CMV infection status of donors was not known, potentially confounding age-related changes in expanded clonotypes. Compared with the aged group, more naive CD4+ T cells, fewer expanded clones and increased TCR diversity were shown by the long-lived group, suggesting age selection. Total diversity estimates from one million sequenced T cells were considered lower bounds and underestimates. Observed TCR beta diversity per million T cells fell roughly linearly with age, and a significant reduction was already apparent by age around 40.

The roughly 38 donors, aged about 6 to 100 years, were systemically healthy Caucasian individuals from Russia. Around 10 milliliters of peripheral blood were collected from each donor into EDTA-treated Vacutainer tubes. Ficoll-Paque density-gradient centrifugation was used to isolate PBMCs, with at least 7 million obtained per sample. Total RNA was extracted from PBMCs with Trizol reagent, with at least 5 micrograms obtained per sample. The percentages of naive CD45RAhigh/CD27high T cells were determined by flow cytometry on a PBMC aliquot from every donor. The CDR3, cysteine through phenylalanine, is 15 amino acids long. Of the read, only the CDR3 DNA is kept; its 45 bases are in frame from base 1. V was cut back by 2 bases and J by 4 bases, leaving a gap of 13 bases between them. CDR1 is given as SGHRS and CDR2 as YFSETQ, both from the germline V gene. Library generation was performed with 5' RACE. The run used an Illumina HiSeq 2500. A second roughly 6 to 11 cycle PCR used a sample-barcoded 5' primer and a J-beta primer mix. Each TCR beta cDNA molecule received a unique molecular identifier from a template-switch 5' adaptor carrying 12 random nucleotides. At least 2.5 million CDR3-containing paired-end reads were obtained from each sample. The Mint cDNA synthesis kit, primed by a TRBC-specific oligonucleotide, was used to synthesize first-strand cDNA from all RNA. All cDNA was treated with uracil-DNA glycosylase and then went through a first 18-cycle PCR with the universal primers M1SS and BC2_uni_R. In the paper's pipeline: Each sample was normalized by randomly selecting 1 million high-quality reads, each carrying a distinct molecular identifier. Instead of being binned into consensus sequences, reads with shared molecular identifiers were discarded. MiTCR, set to a Q25 quality threshold and the strictest error-elimination algorithm, was used for CDR3 identification, clonotype clustering and error correction. A nonparametric unseen species model with Euler transformation was used to estimate lower-bound total TCR beta diversity. The public reads were quality trimmed at Q25 with fastp and then assembled into clones with MiXCR by TCRdb, keeping productive beta chains. Merged by CDR3 protein, the rows form single entries marked with the most common genes and DNA. What appears here as the V and J calls and clone size reflects TCRdb's work, not the paper's. This sample gives more than 900,000 distinct CDR3 sequences in total; approximately 25% of them show up just once. Around 0.75% of the sample is taken by the ten largest.

These data were also filed under a second study, of T cells of mothers and their children. The second study also describes: Nine systemically healthy Caucasian individuals, comprising three mothers and their six children, were included as donors. cDNA synthesis consumed the entire amount of extracted RNA, loaded at about 1.5 ug RNA in each 15 ul reaction. In the second PCR, the M1S primer introduced both the sample barcodes and 2-4 random nucleotides. More than 8 million TCR beta CDR3 reads were obtained from each mother, and millions of reads were obtained from each child. In both related and unrelated pairs, thymic selection shapes the output of TCR recombination in a similar way, with inherited differences having only a minor effect. Related mother-child pairs always showed normalized repertoire overlap that was slightly higher than in unrelated mother-child pairs, though the difference was never significant. With a sensitivity of about 100 clones per million clonotypes, no persistent microchimeric T cell clones were detected. To look for features that set related mother-child pairs apart from unrelated individuals, the researchers ran deep NGS to compare the TCR beta repertoires of mothers and children. The mean age was roughly 44 +/- 4 years for the mothers and about 12 +/- 4 years for the children. After adapters were ligated using NEBNext reagents, the libraries underwent 100+100 nt paired-end sequencing on an Illumina HiSeq 2000. To avoid cross-contamination, the mother libraries and the child libraries were prepared a month apart and sequenced in separate runs. Between roughly 450,000 and 2,000,000 distinct TCR beta clonotypes were identified per donor. Naive TCR beta clonotypes were estimated from low-frequency clonotypes matched to each donor's FACS-determined naive share, without sorting.

This chain is built from TRBV5-1 and TRBJ2-1; the D gene cannot be resolved reliably. Material for sequencing was blood. The TCR originated in a girl aged 2 to 9 in good health. Here is the DNA: TGCGCCAGCAGCTTATCCCAATCGGAATACAATGAGCAGTTCTTC. Its protein reads: CASSLSQSEYNEQFF. The CDR3, completed at both ends by the reference TRBV5-1 and TRBJ2-1 genes, gives the full variable domain KAGVTQTPRYLIKTRGQQVTLSCSPISGHRSVSWYQQTPGQGLQFLFEYFSETQRNKGNFPGRFSGRQFSNSRSEMNVSTLELGDSALYLCASSLSQSEYNEQFFGPGTRLTVL.